These T cell receptor beta chains were read from a single sample in a study of vaccination effects on CD4 cells after COVID-19. Sequencing used immunoSEQ multiplex PCR; TCRdb keeps in-frame clones, though not all of them. The sample shows 20,000 to 25,000 clones, about three quarters of them seen only once. No cognate antigen is known for these TCRs. Sample: CD4+ T cells from PBMCs cultured with HCoV-229E spike peptides, taken before COVID-19 vaccination. The receptors here all came from a human donor who received a COVID-19 vaccine. CDR3s include the opening cysteine and the closing phenylalanine or tryptophan. The D gene is left open where the match is weak. Expanded clones are given a class, and other clones once, few, many or no size at all.

j_call d_call clone_size v_call cdr3_aa cdr3_nt
TRBJ2-5 TRBD2 . TRBV7-9 CASRRLAGGGETQYF TGTGCCAGCAGGAGACTAGCGGGAGGAGGGGAGACCCAGTACTTC
TRBJ1-3 . few TRBV9 CASSAGFSSGNTIYF TGTGCCAGCAGCGCAGGGTTTAGCTCTGGAAACACCATATATTTT
TRBJ2-5 . . TRBV4-1 CASSQAGPETQYF TGCGCCAGCAGCCAAGCGGGGCCAGAGACCCAGTACTTC
TRBJ1-5 . . TRBV5-5 CASRAAGVRSNQPQHF TGTGCCAGCAGGGCTGCAGGGGTACGCTCGAATCAGCCCCAGCATTTT
TRBJ1-2 . . TRBV14 CASSVQGGGVVSGYTF TGTGCCAGCAGCGTACAGGGAGGTGGTGTCGTGAGTGGCTACACCTTC
TRBJ2-7 . once TRBV29-1 CSVEGRERSEQYF TGCAGCGTTGAAGGCAGGGAGCGGAGCGAGCAGTACTTC
TRBJ1-6 . . TRBV7-2 CASSLEGGGRSPLHF TGTGCCAGCAGCTTAGAAGGGGGAGGCAGATCACCCCTCCACTTT
TRBJ1-2 TRBD1 . TRBV5-1 CASSSGQSYGYTF TGCGCCAGCAGCTCGGGACAGTCCTATGGCTACACCTTC
TRBJ2-7 TRBD1 . TRBV19 CATRGLSSYEQYF TGTGCCACCAGGGGGCTTAGCTCCTACGAGCAGTACTTC
TRBJ2-3 TRBD2 . TRBV3-1/TRBV3-2 CASSAGLAGIADTQYF TGTGCCAGCAGCGCCGGGCTAGCGGGAATCGCAGATACGCAGTATTTT
TRBJ1-3 . medium-sized TRBV5-1 CASSSNVIGSGNTIYF TGCGCCAGCAGCTCGAATGTGATAGGATCTGGAAACACCATATATTTT
TRBJ2-1 . . TRBV27 CASSFPLYNEQFF TGTGCCAGCAGTTTCCCTCTCTACAATGAGCAGTTCTTC
TRBJ2-3 TRBD2 . TRBV3-1/TRBV3-2 CASIFSGSPDTQYF TGTGCCAGCATCTTTAGCGGGAGCCCAGATACGCAGTATTTT
TRBJ2-5 . . TRBV5-1 CASSPSGNQETQYF TGCGCCAGCAGCCCCTCAGGGAATCAAGAGACCCAGTACTTC
TRBJ2-5 TRBD2 . TRBV3-1/TRBV3-2 CASSQGTSEWETQYF TGTGCCAGCAGCCAAGGGACTAGCGAATGGGAGACCCAGTACTTC
TRBJ1-2 TRBD1 . TRBV7-8 CASSSAGTGVYGYTF TGTGCCAGCAGTTCAGCCGGGACAGGGGTCTATGGCTACACCTTC
TRBJ2-1 . . TRBV4-2 CASSQAGGESSVQFF TGTGCCAGCAGCCAGGCGGGCGGGGAGTCCTCTGTTCAGTTCTTC
TRBJ1-4 . large TRBV3-1/TRBV3-2 CASSQSQGLGEKLFF TGTGCCAGCAGCCAATCTCAGGGGCTGGGCGAAAAACTGTTTTTT
TRBJ2-1 TRBD1 . TRBV5-1 CASSLGDRLSYNEQFF TGCGCCAGCAGCTTGGGGGACAGACTATCCTACAATGAGCAGTTCTTC
TRBJ2-5 TRBD1 once TRBV2 CASSLDRVLRGGETQYF TGTGCCAGCAGCTTAGACAGGGTATTACGGGGTGGGGAGACCCAGTACTTC
TRBJ1-2 TRBD1 . TRBV12-3/TRBV12-4 CASRGQEYGYTF TGTGCCAGCAGGGGACAGGAGTATGGCTACACCTTC
TRBJ2-4 . . TRBV18 CASSPGVTWNIQYF TGTGCCAGCTCACCAGGGGTAACGTGGAACATTCAGTACTTC
TRBJ1-5 . medium-sized TRBV7-9 CASSLERSNQPQHF TGTGCCAGCAGCTTAGAGCGAAGCAATCAGCCCCAGCATTTT
TRBJ1-6 . . TRBV9 CASSPTGSGETSPLHF TGTGCCAGCAGCCCCACCGGATCGGGGGAGACGTCACCCCTCCACTTT
TRBJ2-2 . few TRBV19 CASSRHTGTPWEQKNTGELFF TGTGCCAGTAGTCGACATACCGGGACACCCTGGGAACAAAAAAACACCGGGGAGCTGTTTTTT
TRBJ1-1 . . TRBV27 CASSSEGGLGTEAFF TGTGCCAGCAGTTCCGAGGGGGGTTTGGGCACTGAAGCTTTCTTT
TRBJ1-2 . few TRBV7-9 CASNGRRGGYTF TGTGCCAGCAACGGACGACGGGGAGGCTACACCTTC
TRBJ2-2 TRBD2 . TRBV30 CAWTLGGGPAGELFF TGTGCCTGGACCCTCGGCGGGGGGCCGGCCGGGGAGCTGTTTTTT
TRBJ1-2 TRBD1 . TRBV5-4 CASSLAPGGAYGYTF TGTGCCAGCAGCTTGGCTCCAGGGGGCGCCTATGGCTACACCTTC
TRBJ2-1 TRBD2 . TRBV6-1 CASSVGLAGGVIDGQFF TGTGCCAGCAGTGTGGGACTAGCGGGGGGGGTTATTGATGGGCAGTTCTTC
TRBJ2-1 . . TRBV6-6 CASSYLSGEQFF TGTGCCAGCAGTTACCTTTCCGGAGAGCAGTTCTTC
TRBJ1-2 TRBD1 . TRBV19 CASSIRTGLTYGYTF TGTGCCAGTAGTATCCGGACAGGGCTGACATATGGCTACACCTTC
TRBJ2-7 . . TRBV28 CASSRNEQYF TGTGCCAGCAGTCGGAACGAGCAGTACTTC
TRBJ1-6 TRBD1 . TRBV6-6 CASSPDRVNSPLHF TGTGCCAGCAGTCCAGACAGGGTTAATTCACCCCTCCACTTT
TRBJ2-7 TRBD1 once TRBV27 CASSFLLPGQGYEQYF TGTGCCAGCAGTTTTTTGCTTCCGGGACAGGGCTACGAGCAGTACTTC
TRBJ1-3 TRBD1 . TRBV7-9 CASSLGQGNTIYF TGTGCCAGCAGCTTAGGACAGGGGAACACCATATATTTT
TRBJ2-5 . . TRBV9 CASSVLPNQETQYF TGTGCCAGCAGCGTTTTGCCTAACCAAGAGACCCAGTACTTC
TRBJ2-1 . . TRBV6-5 CASFRLYNEQFF TGTGCCAGCTTTAGGCTCTACAATGAGCAGTTCTTC
TRBJ1-2 . few TRBV10-3 CAISDGNYGYTF TGTGCCATCAGTGACGGCAACTATGGCTACACCTTC
TRBJ1-2 . . TRBV6-5 CASSYSIGYYGYTF TGTGCCAGCAGTTACTCGATAGGGTATTATGGCTACACCTTC
TRBJ1-3 . . TRBV28 CASSPPGRFSGNTIYF TGTGCCAGCAGTCCTCCGGGACGGTTCTCTGGAAACACCATATATTTT